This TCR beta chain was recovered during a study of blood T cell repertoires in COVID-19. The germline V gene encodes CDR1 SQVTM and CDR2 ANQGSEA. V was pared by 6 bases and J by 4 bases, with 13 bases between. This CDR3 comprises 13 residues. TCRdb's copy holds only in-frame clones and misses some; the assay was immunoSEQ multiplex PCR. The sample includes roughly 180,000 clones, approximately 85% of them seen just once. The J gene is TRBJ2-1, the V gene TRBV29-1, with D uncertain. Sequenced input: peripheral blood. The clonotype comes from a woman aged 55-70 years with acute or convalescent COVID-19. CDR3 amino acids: CSVTAQLYNEQFF. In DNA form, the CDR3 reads TGCAGCGTCACCGCCCAGTTGTACAATGAGCAGTTCTTC.